The clone carrying this T cell receptor beta chain was found a few times. Trimming took 9 bases from V and 3 from J; bases not matched to a gene: 5. This CDR3 contains 14 residues. Looked up from germline, CDR1 is MNHNS and CDR2 is SASEGT. This entry comes from a study of cytomegalovirus exposure and HLA in healthy donors. The PCR had 60 Vbeta and 13 Jbeta primers. The table came from immunoSEQ multiplex PCR; TCRdb's copy has only in-frame clones and leaves some out. The sample consists of about 89,000 clones, roughly three quarters of them appearing once. The specimen was PBMCs. This TCR was sampled from a man in his thirties or forties in good health and CMV-seronegative. This chain links TRBV6-1 with TRBJ2-7, with TRBD2 matching 13 bases. The chain's CDR3 is CASRLAGGVYEQYF. CDR3 DNA: TGTGCCAGTAGACTAGCGGGGGGAGTCTACGAGCAGTACTTC.